This T cell receptor (beta chain) was documented in a study of cytomegalovirus exposure and HLA in healthy donors. Concerning this clone itself: Its antigen is unidentified.

General study findings and limits: Previous analysis showed most TCR beta V segments were productive about 90% or about 30% of the time. TCR beta chains numbering 164 were designated cytomegalovirus-associated. Several V segments, TRBV6-2 and TRBV6-3 among them, could not be told apart and were dropped. Follow-up analysis seemed to connect common viral pathogens with several of the most significant clusters identified.

The PCR was carried out with 60 Vbeta primers and 13 Jbeta primers. TCRdb's table, derived via immunoSEQ multiplex PCR, lists solely in-frame clones and lacks some. The data show 130,000 or so clones, around 82% seen once. Germline V gene sequence: CDR1 LNHDA, CDR2 SQIVND (reference sequence). The ends were cut back, 5 bases at V and 4 bases at J, with 3 bases in the middle. This CDR3 spans 11 amino acids. The sequencing input was PBMCs. The chain links TRBV19 to TRBJ1-3; the D is unclear. The sequence was collected from a man aged 18 to 35 in good health and CMV-seropositive. This CDR3 is CASSQGNTIYF. DNA of the CDR3: TGTGCCAGTAGTCAAGGAAACACCATATATTTT. Using reference TRBV19 and TRBJ1-3 for the parts outside the CDR3, the full variable domain is DGGITQSPKYLFRKEGQNVTLSCEQNLNHDAMYWYRQDPGQGLRLIYYSQIVNDFQKGDIAEGYSVSREKKESFPLTVTSAQKNPTAFYLCASSQGNTIYFGEGSWLTVV.